These 22 T cell receptor beta chains came from one sample sequenced in a study of T cells in lung cancer brain metastases. The repertoire was sequenced with immunoSEQ multiplex PCR; TCRdb's copy has only in-frame clones and lacks some. This repertoire shows about 670 clones, 85% to 95% found once; its top ten account for 6.8%. Material: tumor tissue from a brain metastasis. Source of these receptors: a man between 60 and 70 years old with non-small cell lung cancer that had spread to the brain.

This clone was observed a single time. CDR3 region: CASSSSLMGGAHEQYF. Written as DNA, the CDR3 is TGTGCCAGCAGCTCTTCGCTCATGGGGGGCGCGCACGAGCAGTACTTC. This chain links TRBV7-2 with TRBJ2-7; D may match TRBD1 or TRBD2 (6 bases each). Trimming took 4 bases from V and 5 from J, leaving 21 bases between them. Germline-derived CDR1 and CDR2 are SGHTA and FQGNSA. The CDR3 totals 16 residues.

CDR3 sequence (DNA): TGTGCCAGCAGCTTAGGGGGGGGCCGCGCTACAAAGAATTACGAGCAGTACTTC. The encoded protein is CASSLGGGRATKNYEQYF. The rearrangement links TRBV7-8 to TRBJ2-7; weak D call: TRBD2 (7 bases). Trimming shortened V by 1 base and J by 4 bases, and 23 bases separated the two germline ends. Germline CDR1 reads SGHVS; CDR2 reads FQNEAQ. The CDR3 runs 18 residues.

The chain joins TRBV30 to TRBJ1-5, with D possibly TRBD1 on 5 matching bases. Trimming took off 0 bases at V and 6 bases at J, with 15 bases between the two ends. Germline assignment: CDR1 GTSNPN and CDR2 SVGIG (reference sequence). The CDR3 consists of 15 residues. CDR3 amino acids: CAWSVSSGQGQPQHF. CDR3 bases: TGTGCCTGGAGTGTTAGTTCAGGGCAAGGTCAGCCCCAGCATTTT.

The CDR3 coding sequence is TGTGCCAGCAGCCTACAGGGGACCGGGGAGCTGTTTTTT. Translation: CASSLQGTGELFF. The chain joins TRBV13 to TRBJ2-2; TRBD1 agrees at 7 bases. Germline V gene sequence: CDR1 PRHDT, CDR2 FYEKMQ (reference sequence). The CDR3 is made up of 13 amino acids. Trimming removed 5 bases from V and 5 bases from J; junction bases left unmatched: 2.

The rearrangement joins TRBV7-9 to TRBJ2-2, with 10 bases that match TRBD2. Germline V gene data show CDR1 as SEHNR and CDR2 as FQNEAQ (reference sequence). V lost 3 bases, J lost 6 bases, and 13 bases stayed unmatched. CDR3 length equals 18 residues. The CDR3 bases are TGTGCCAGCAGCTTGCTGCTCTCTAGCGGGAGACGGGCCGGGGAGCTGTTTTTT. Its protein product is CASSLLLSSGRRAGELFF.

The V call is TRBV5-1, the J call TRBJ2-1; D may match TRBD1 or TRBD2 (5 bases each). CDR1 is SGHRS, CDR2 YFSETQ, per germline. The CDR3 has 13 residues. The germline V and J ends were trimmed by 4 bases and 6 bases, with 11 bases remaining between them. The DNA of the CDR3 is TGCGCCAGCAGCGGGGGTCCGGGCAATGAGCAGTTCTTC. Its protein product is CASSGGPGNEQFF. Supplemented by reference TRBV5-1 and TRBJ2-1, the full variable domain reads KAGVTQTPRYLIKTRGQQVTLSCSPISGHRSVSWYQQTPGQGLQFLFEYFSETQRNKGNFPGRFSGRQFSNSRSEMNVSTLELGDSALYLCASSGGPGNEQFFGPGTRLTVL.

V is TRBV6-4 and J is TRBJ2-2; D gene unclear. Germline V gene sequence: CDR1 MRHNA, CDR2 SNTAGT. Trimming stripped 4 bases from V and 4 bases from J, with 10 bases between. The CDR3 runs to 14 residues. The CDR3 sequence is CASSATPGTGELFF. The DNA for the CDR3 is TGTGCCAGCAGTGCCACACCAGGCACCGGGGAGCTGTTTTTT.

The chain is built from TRBV4-1 and TRBJ2-7; 7 bases are shared with TRBD2. CDR3 length equals 15 residues. CDR1 and CDR2 from the germline V gene are MGHRA and YSYEKL. Losses at the gene ends were 0 bases for V and 3 bases for J; bases not matched to a gene: 5. CDR3 in DNA: TGCGCCAGCAGCCAAGATGGGCGCGGGGGCTACGAGCAGTACTTC. Encoded protein: CASSQDGRGGYEQYF.

The chain has TRBV29-1 and TRBJ1-1, with D unresolved. The CDR3 spans 10 residues. In germline, CDR1 is SQVTM, CDR2 ANQGSEA. Trimming took 4 bases from V and 6 from J, leaving 6 bases between them. This CDR3 reads CSVANPEAFF. CDR3 DNA sequence: TGCAGCGTTGCAAACCCTGAAGCTTTCTTT.

The chain has TRBV6-5 and TRBJ2-1; 8 bases fit TRBD2. CDR3 length: 15 residues. Looked up from germline, CDR1 is MNHEY and CDR2 is SVGAGI. V shed 0 bases and J 8 bases; nucleotides not matched to a gene: 6. The CDR3, as DNA: TGTGCCAGCAGTTACTCAGGCGGGAGGTGGGATGAGCAGTTCTTC. This encodes CASSYSGGRWDEQFF.

The chain has TRBV11-1 and TRBJ2-3; D uncertain. The germline V gene encodes CDR1 SGHAT and CDR2 FQDESV (reference sequence). The CDR3 runs 14 residues. Trimming removed 4 bases at V and 7 bases at J, with 15 bases between. The chain's CDR3 is CASSSRSKSNTQYF. The DNA of the CDR3 is TGTGCCAGCAGCTCAAGGAGTAAATCAAATACGCAGTATTTT.

This clone appeared a single time. V gene TRBV9 combines with J gene TRBJ2-3; D call uncertain. The CDR3 consists of 15 residues. Germline values: CDR1 SGDLS, CDR2 YYNGEE. V was pared by 3 bases and J by 0 bases, with 11 bases between. The CDR3 region is CASSANPRSTDTQYF. The CDR3 DNA reads as TGTGCCAGCAGCGCCAACCCGCGAAGCACAGATACGCAGTATTTT.

V is TRBV7-9 and J is TRBJ1-2, with D hard to call. Trimming removed 0 bases from V and 7 bases from J, with 9 bases in between. The CDR3 contains 13 residues. CDR1 is SEHNR, CDR2 FQNEAQ, per germline (reference sequence). The CDR3 DNA reads TGTGCCAGCAGCTTAGCTGTCGGCTTTGGCTACACCTTC. Its translation is CASSLAVGFGYTF.

This clone was picked up one time. This chain connects TRBV28 to TRBJ1-4; TRBD1 matches 11 bases. The germline CDR1 and CDR2 sequences are MDHEN and SYDVKM. J lost 7 bases, V lost 5 bases, and 21 bases had no gene match. This CDR3 contains 20 residues. CDR3 amino acids: CASSPPQMYGTGGSGEKLFF. CDR3 bases: TGTGCCAGCAGTCCGCCTCAGATGTACGGGACAGGGGGTAGTGGTGAAAAACTGTTTTTT.

The rearrangement joins TRBV7-2 to TRBJ2-3; 9 nucleotides match TRBD2. The CDR3 loop spans 16 amino acids. Germline CDR1 and CDR2: SGHTA and FQGNSA. The V gene end was trimmed by 2 bases and the J gene end by 5 bases; junction bases not matched to a gene: 8. This chain's CDR3 is CASSLTGTSSRDTQYF. In nucleotides, the CDR3 is TGTGCCAGCAGCTTAACGGGGACTAGCTCCCGAGATACGCAGTATTTT.

Only one count was recorded for this clone. The genes are TRBV4-2 and TRBJ1-1; D unclear. The CDR3 is made up of 17 amino acids. Trimming took off 2 bases at V and 0 bases at J, with 16 bases between the two ends. CDR1 and CDR2 (germline): LGHNA, YNFKEQ. In DNA form, the CDR3 reads TGTGCCAGCAGCCAACCGACGATGGAACTCATGAACACTGAAGCTTTCTTT. Amino acids: CASSQPTMELMNTEAFF.

The chain employs TRBV5-6 and TRBJ2-7, with a weak D call TRBD2 (6 bases). The CDR3 spans 14 residues. Trimming took 4 bases from V and 7 from J, leaving 18 bases between them. Germline V gene sequence: CDR1 SGHDT, CDR2 YYEEEE. The CDR3: CASSGPTGAWEQYF. The CDR3 DNA sequence: TGTGCCAGCAGCGGCCCGACGGGAGCGTGGGAGCAGTACTTC.

The chain joins TRBV21-1 to TRBJ2-1; the D call TRBD2 from the table was never checked on the DNA. TRBV21-1 is an annotated pseudogene. The CDR3 has 12 amino acids. The CDR3 DNA is TGTGCCAGCAGCAAATCCCCAGCGGGACTGTTCTTC. The encoded protein is CASSKSPAGLFF.

Points on this clone: A junction end diverges from the germline sequence, so it may reflect a read error. This chain links TRBV7-8 with TRBJ1-5, with D unresolved. There are 14 residues in the CDR3. The V gene's germline CDR1 is SGHVS and CDR2 FQNEAQ. Here the CDR3 DNA reads TGTGCCAGTAGCTTAGCGGGCATCAATCAGCCCCAGCATTTT. Translated, it gives CASSLAGINQPQHF.

This clone was counted between two and nine times. The chain has TRBV29-1 and TRBJ2-3, with 10 bases identical to TRBD1. Germline trimming cut 6 bases from V and 3 bases from J; bases unmatched to any gene: 18. This CDR3 is 18 amino acids long. The germline gives CDR1 SQVTM, CDR2 ANQGSEA. The CDR3 DNA is TGCAGCGTCTTCGGACAGGGGGTCAAGGTCCGTTGGACAGATACGCAGTATTTT. The encoded protein is CSVFGQGVKVRWTDTQYF.

This chain links TRBV6-6 with TRBJ1-1; 9 bases agree with TRBD1. Germline values: CDR1 MNHNY, CDR2 SVGAGI (reference sequence). V lost 0 bases and J lost 6; bases outside the gene matches: 8. This CDR3 is 16 amino acids long. Written as DNA, the CDR3 is TGTGCCAGCAGTTACTCCTTGGGACAGGGTATGGCTGAAGCTTTCTTT. Translated: CASSYSLGQGMAEAFF.

The rearrangement uses TRBV28 and TRBJ1-2; 9 bases line up with TRBD1. With 5 bases clipped from V and 2 bases from J, the junction kept 6 bases outside the gene matches. CDR1 is MDHEN and CDR2 is SYDVKM in the germline V gene. This CDR3 is 15 amino acids long. CDR3 in amino acids: CASSPGQGRNYGYTF. The CDR3 nucleotides read TGTGCCAGCAGTCCAGGACAGGGGAGGAACTATGGCTACACCTTC.